The next 8 T cell receptor beta chains were all read from a single sample in a study of blood T cell repertoires in COVID-19. Clones were sequenced by immunoSEQ multiplex PCR, and TCRdb holds only the in-frame ones, with some missing. The table shows fewer than 200,000 clones, with around four fifths occurring only once. The sample was PBMCs or T cells enriched from blood (not recorded which). These receptors were obtained from a man between 50 and 59 years old who had recovered from COVID-19.

The chain combines TRBV7-3 with TRBJ1-1, with D unclear. This CDR3 comprises 14 residues. Germline CDR1 is SGHTA and CDR2 is FQGTGA. Trimming shortened V by 5 bases and J by 1 base, and 11 bases separated the two germline ends. CDR3 sequence reads: CASSRQHGNTEAFF. CDR3 coding DNA: TGTGCCAGCAGCCGTCAACATGGGAACACTGAAGCTTTCTTT.

The genes are TRBV3-1 (or the pseudogene TRBV3-2) and TRBJ2-5, with D hard to call. Per the germline V gene, CDR1 is LGHDT and CDR2 is YNNKEL (reference sequence). The CDR3 totals 12 residues. V was trimmed by 1 base and J by 5 bases, leaving 5 bases between them. CDR3 sequence: CASSQVRETQYF. CDR3 sequence (DNA): TGTGCCAGCAGCCAAGTACGGGAGACCCAGTACTTC.

The chain employs TRBV12-3 or TRBV12-4 and TRBJ1-2; D is perhaps TRBD1 (5 bases). The CDR3 runs to 12 residues. Trimming cost V 5 bases and J 8 bases, with 12 bases left between them. The DNA of the CDR3 is TGTGCCAGCAGTCCAGGGCTTTGGGGCTACACCTTC. Translation: CASSPGLWGYTF.

A single count supports this clone. The chain links TRBV30 to TRBJ2-1, with TRBD2 matching over 10 bases. Germline values: CDR1 GTSNPN, CDR2 SVGIG (reference sequence). Unmatched junction bases numbered 12, after V lost 2 bases and J lost 8 bases. This CDR3 region has 16 residues. CDR3 in DNA: TGTGCCTGGAGTAGAGGTAGCGGGGGGATCCTCCATGAGCAGTTCTTC. Its protein product is CAWSRGSGGILHEQFF.

The V gene is TRBV6-5, the J gene TRBJ1-1; tentative D call: TRBD1 (5 bases). CDR3 length: 13 residues. Looked up from germline, CDR1 is MNHEY and CDR2 is SVGAGI. V was clipped by 6 bases and J by 4 bases, with 12 bases between them. CDR3 protein: CASREEGRTEAFF. As DNA, the CDR3 is TGTGCCAGCAGAGAGGAGGGGCGCACTGAAGCTTTCTTT.

This clone occurred once. The rearrangement joins TRBV18 to TRBJ1-1; D gene uncertain. The V end lost 3 bases, the J end lost 3 bases, and 8 bases lay between the germline ends. The CDR3 has 13 amino acids. Germline V gene sequence: CDR1 KGHSH, CDR2 LQKENI. CDR3: CASSPHKDTEAFF. CDR3 coding DNA: TGTGCCAGCTCACCTCACAAAGACACTGAAGCTTTCTTT. The variable domain in full, completed from reference TRBV18 and TRBJ1-1, reads NAGVMQNPRHLVRRRGQEARLRCSPMKGHSHVYWYRQLPEEGLKFMVYLQKENIIDESGMPKERFSAEFPKEGPSILRIQQVVRGDSAAYFCASSPHKDTEAFFGQGTRLTVV.

The count of this clone is one. CDR3 DNA: TGTGCCAGCAGAACGAGACAGGGAACCGGGGAGCTGTTTTTT. It encodes CASRTRQGTGELFF. The V call is TRBV6-4, the J call TRBJ2-2, with 7 bases lining up with TRBD1. This CDR3 is built from 14 residues. Per the germline V gene, CDR1 is MRHNA and CDR2 is SNTAGT. J was trimmed by 5 bases and V by 6 bases; bases with no gene match: 6.

This chain joins TRBV10-2 and TRBJ1-1; 9 nucleotides align to TRBD1. The length of the CDR3 is 15 residues. With 0 bases clipped from V and 3 bases from J, the junction kept 2 bases outside the gene matches. Germline CDR1 and CDR2: WSHSY and SAAADI. CDR3 region: CASSESDRGDTEAFF. The CDR3 coding sequence is TGCGCCAGCAGTGAGTCGGACAGGGGTGACACTGAAGCTTTCTTT.